These 11 T cell receptor beta chains share one sample of origin, sequenced in a study of cytomegalovirus exposure and HLA in healthy donors. Amplification used 60 Vbeta primers and 13 Jbeta primers. The protocol was immunoSEQ multiplex PCR, while the TCRdb copy is restricted to in-frame clones and leaves out a portion. The table includes 60,000 to 75,000 clones, 75% to 90% detected once. The sample consisted of PBMCs. The receptors here all came from a woman aged 30 to 39 in good health and CMV-seropositive.

CDR3 region: CASSLGLAGGPGEQYF. The DNA of the CDR3 is TGTGCCAGCAGCTTGGGACTAGCGGGAGGGCCTGGGGAGCAGTACTTC. The chain has TRBV5-4 and TRBJ2-7; TRBD2 agrees at 14 bases. J gave up 7 bases and V 0 bases, and 6 bases lay outside the gene matches. The CDR3 covers 16 residues. Looked up from germline, CDR1 is SGHNT and CDR2 is YYREEE (reference sequence).

The chain combines TRBV4-1 with TRBJ2-7, with D possibly matching TRBD2 (6 bases). CDR3 size: 15 residues. Deletions cut 3 bases from V and 3 bases from J, with 15 bases between. Germline CDR1 MGHRA, CDR2 YSYEKL. The CDR3 bases are TGCGCCAGCAGCCAGATACCCGGGGGTAACTACGAGCAGTACTTC. It is translated as CASSQIPGGNYEQYF.

The CDR3 DNA is TGTGCCAGTAGTAAGGGACTAGCGGGGAAATACGAGCAGTACTTC. This codes for CASSKGLAGKYEQYF. This rearrangement joins TRBV19 to TRBJ2-7, with 13 bases aligning to TRBD2. CDR3 length: 15 amino acids. V shed 4 bases, J shed 4 bases, and the junction held 4 bases outside the gene matches. Germline V gives CDR1 LNHDA, CDR2 SQIVND (reference sequence). Together with reference TRBV19 and TRBJ2-7, the CDR3 gives the full variable domain: DGGITQSPKYLFRKEGQNVTLSCEQNLNHDAMYWYRQDPGQGLRLIYYSQIVNDFQKGDIAEGYSVSREKKESFPLTVTSAQKNPTAFYLCASSKGLAGKYEQYFGPGTRLTVT.

V usage is TRBV11-1 and J usage is TRBJ1-1; D might be TRBD1 (5 bases). The CDR3 consists of 14 residues. Trimming left V 5 bases short and J 8 bases short, with 18 bases between. Germline values: CDR1 SGHAT, CDR2 FQDESV (reference sequence). Here the CDR3 reads CASSNIDPPGEAFF. As DNA, the CDR3 is TGTGCCAGCAGCAATATTGATCCCCCAGGGGAAGCTTTCTTT.

The chain has TRBV6-1 and TRBJ2-1; tentative D call: TRBD2 (6 bases). CDR1 and CDR2 (germline): MNHNS, SASEGT. The CDR3 is 16 residues long. V lost 4 bases and J lost 5, with 18 bases in between. The CDR3: CASSGPQGLFNNEQFF. Here the CDR3 DNA reads TGTGCCAGCAGTGGACCGCAAGGACTATTTAACAATGAGCAGTTCTTC.

The rearrangement links TRBV7-2 to TRBJ2-1, with 7 bases identical to TRBD1. The germline gives CDR1 SGHTA, CDR2 FQGNSA. Trimming took 5 bases from V and 5 from J; bases not matched to a gene: 9. The CDR3 length is 15 residues. The CDR3: CASSPEGQVHNEQFF. In nucleotides, the CDR3 is TGTGCCAGCAGCCCAGAAGGACAGGTGCACAATGAGCAGTTCTTC.

V usage is TRBV11-2 and J usage is TRBJ2-7; D ambiguous. The V and J ends lost 1 base and 5 bases respectively, with 12 bases between them. This CDR3 region has 14 residues. Looked up from germline, CDR1 is SGHAT and CDR2 is FQNNGV. CDR3 protein: CASSLAPMVDEQYF. The CDR3 DNA follows: TGTGCCAGCAGCTTAGCCCCTATGGTAGACGAGCAGTACTTC.

This clone was picked up one time. V and J are TRBV7-6 and TRBJ2-7; no clear D gene. Trimming shortened V by 5 bases and J by 3 bases, and 11 bases separated the two germline ends. The CDR3 has 13 amino acids. CDR1 and CDR2 from the germline V gene are SGHVS and FNYEAQ. CDR3 region: CASSPRGRYEQYF. In DNA form, the CDR3 reads TGTGCCAGCAGCCCCAGAGGCCGCTACGAGCAGTACTTC.

This chain joins TRBV28 and TRBJ2-5; TRBD2 agrees at 15 bases. This CDR3 is 15 amino acids long. Germline V gene data show CDR1 as MDHEN and CDR2 as SYDVKM. V was clipped by 6 bases and J by 5 bases; unmatched bases: 4. The CDR3 spells CASSGTSGRRETQYF. In DNA, the CDR3 is TGTGCCAGCAGCGGGACTAGCGGGAGGAGGGAGACCCAGTACTTC. Using reference TRBV28 and TRBJ2-5 for the parts outside the CDR3, the full variable domain is DVKVTQSSRYLVKRTGEKVFLECVQDMDHENMFWYRQDPGLGLRLIYFSYDVKMKEKGDIPEGYSVSREKKERFSLILESASTNQTSMYLCASSGTSGRRETQYFGPGTRLLVL.

This clone showed up just once. The chain links TRBV10-3 to TRBJ2-1; 7 nucleotides align to TRBD1. Germline loops: CDR1 ENHRY, CDR2 SYGVKD. V shed 6 bases, J shed 7 bases, and the junction held 15 bases outside the gene matches. The CDR3 covers 16 residues. CDR3 sequence: CAISVGQVLLMNEQFF. CDR3 DNA: TGTGCCATCAGCGTAGGACAGGTTCTCTTAATGAATGAGCAGTTCTTC.

The J gene is TRBJ2-2, the V gene TRBV11-1, with TRBD2 identical over 9 bases. This CDR3 region has 17 residues. Trimming took 2 bases from V and 1 from J; bases not matched to a gene: 5. Germline V gives CDR1 SGHAT, CDR2 FQDESV (reference sequence). CDR3 loop: CASSLQGLAGNTGELFF. Written as DNA, the CDR3 is TGTGCCAGCAGCTTACAGGGACTAGCAGGGAACACCGGGGAGCTGTTTTTT.